These 23 T cell receptor beta chains originate from one sample sequenced in a study of blood T cell repertoires in COVID-19. The repertoire was sequenced with immunoSEQ multiplex PCR; TCRdb's copy has only in-frame clones and lacks some. The repertoire includes more than 200,000 clones, less than 90% of them detected once, and more than 9% sits in the top ten. Sequencing used peripheral blood. Receptors originate from a woman at least 80 years old with COVID-19, enrolled during active disease.

This clone was detected once. The chain is built from TRBV4-3 and TRBJ1-4; 7 bases fit TRBD1. Looked up from germline, CDR1 is LGHNA and CDR2 is YSLEER. The trim removed 4 bases at V and 3 bases at J, leaving 5 bases unmatched. The length of the CDR3 is 15 residues. The CDR3 loop reads CASSRTTGSNEKLFF. The CDR3 coding sequence is TGCGCCAGCAGCCGGACGACAGGGTCTAATGAAAAACTGTTTTTT.

The J gene is TRBJ1-5, the V gene TRBV6-5; D is unresolved. Per the germline V gene, CDR1 is MNHEY and CDR2 is SVGAGI. This CDR3 has 13 amino acids. V lost 6 bases to trimming and J lost 4 bases, with 10 bases between them. DNA for the CDR3: TGTGCCAGCAGATTCGGACTAAATCAGCCCCAGCATTTT. It is translated as CASRFGLNQPQHF.

This chain uses TRBV20-1 with TRBJ2-1; 11 nucleotides align to TRBD2. V shed 6 bases and J 12 bases; nucleotides not matched to a gene: 4. From germline, CDR1 is DFQATT and CDR2 SNEGSKA (reference sequence). The CDR3 sequence is 11 residues long. The CDR3 spells CSAPLAGVQFF. The CDR3 bases are TGCAGTGCACCACTAGCGGGGGTGCAGTTCTTC.

This clone was detected once. The chain combines TRBV7-9 with TRBJ2-3; D not certain. The V gene's germline CDR1 is SEHNR and CDR2 FQNEAQ (reference sequence). CDR3 length equals 12 residues. Trimming removed 4 bases from V and 3 bases from J, with 5 bases in between. The CDR3 reads CASSSNTDTQYF. The CDR3, as DNA: TGTGCCAGCAGCTCCAATACAGATACGCAGTATTTT.

The table lists this clone with a count of one. This rearrangement joins TRBV3-1 (or the pseudogene TRBV3-2) to TRBJ2-3; 9 bases are shared with TRBD2. Germline V gene sequence: CDR1 LGHDT, CDR2 YNNKEL (reference sequence). The CDR3 has 16 amino acids. V lost 1 base and J lost 2; bases outside the gene matches: 4. The CDR3 sequence is CASSQAGLAFTDTQYF. Here the CDR3 DNA reads TGTGCCAGCAGCCAAGCGGGACTAGCATTCACAGATACGCAGTATTTT.

The chain has TRBV5-5 and TRBJ1-6; the match to TRBD1 covers 7 bases. Per germline, CDR1 SGHKS and CDR2 YYEKEE (reference sequence). The CDR3 is made up of 17 amino acids. V lost 0 bases, J lost 7 bases, and 10 bases stayed unmatched. CDR3: CASSLEVGTARNSPLHF. The CDR3 nucleotides are TGTGCCAGCAGCTTGGAAGTCGGGACAGCCAGGAATTCACCCCTCCACTTT. The entire variable domain, with the rest obtained from reference TRBV5-5 and TRBJ1-6, is as follows: DAGVTQSPTHLIKTRGQQVTLRCSPISGHKSVSWYQQVLGQGPQFIFQYYEKEERGRGNFPDRFSARQFPNYSSELNVNALLLGDSALYLCASSLEVGTARNSPLHFGNGTRLTVT.

The CDR3 loop reads CASGGLNYGYTF. The CDR3 nucleotides read TGTGCCTCGGGGGGCCTGAACTATGGCTACACCTTC. The rearrangement joins TRBV10-3 to TRBJ1-2; TRBD1 is a possible D gene (6 bases). Germline V lookup: CDR1 ENHRY, CDR2 SYGVKD. V shed 11 bases and J shed 2 bases, with 12 bases lying between them. There are 12 residues in the CDR3.

This clone was found once. The identical CDR3 is also encoded by other nucleotide sequences in the sample. The chain combines TRBV19 with TRBJ2-1, with a possible D match to TRBD2 (7 bases). Germline CDR1 and CDR2: LNHDA and SQIVND (reference sequence). V gave up 6 bases and J gave up 2 bases, with 11 bases separating them. The CDR3 is made up of 14 amino acids. The CDR3 is CASRLRGPYNEQFF. The CDR3 DNA sequence: TGTGCCAGTAGGTTGCGGGGGCCCTACAATGAGCAGTTCTTC.

The chain joins TRBV10-3 to TRBJ1-1; D may be TRBD1 (5 bases). This CDR3 spans 13 amino acids. The germline V gene has CDR1 ENHRY and CDR2 SYGVKD. V lost 6 bases to trimming and J lost 7 bases, with 15 bases between them. The chain's CDR3 is CAIRRDSVIEAFF. The CDR3 nucleotides are TGTGCCATCAGGCGGGACTCAGTCATTGAAGCTTTCTTT.

The genes are TRBV6-1 and TRBJ1-2; D not certain. The CDR3 extends over 12 amino acids. The V end was cut by 6 bases, the J end by 8 bases, with 13 bases between. Looked up from germline, CDR1 is MNHNS and CDR2 is SASEGT. CDR3 coding DNA: TGTGCCAGCAGCCCCTCTGAGGGCGGCTACACCTTC. Protein product: CASSPSEGGYTF.

The chain has TRBV7-9 and TRBJ1-4; 8 nucleotides align to TRBD1. Germline CDR1 and CDR2: SEHNR and FQNEAQ (reference sequence). V lost 4 bases to trimming and J lost 7 bases; unmatched junction nucleotides: 5. The CDR3 sequence is 14 residues long. This CDR3 is CASSSDRVLEKLFF. For the CDR3, the DNA is TGTGCCAGCAGCTCGGACAGGGTCCTTGAAAAACTGTTTTTT.

The gene calls are TRBV2 and TRBJ1-2, with D uncertain. Trimming removed 1 base at V and 3 bases at J, with 12 bases between. CDR1 and CDR2 from the germline V gene are SNHLY and FYNNEI. The CDR3 has 15 residues. The DNA for the CDR3 is TGTGCCAGCAGTGAAGGGGAGGGTAGGGACTATGGCTACACCTTC. This sequence encodes CASSEGEGRDYGYTF.

The chain employs TRBV27 and TRBJ2-5; 10 nucleotides agree with TRBD2. After removal of 2 bases from V and 11 bases from J, the junction contained 14 bases not matched to a gene. This CDR3 is 16 amino acids long. Germline lookup yields CDR1 MNHEY and CDR2 SMNVEV (reference sequence). CDR3 in amino acids: CASSLGEGLAGARQYF. For the CDR3, the DNA is TGTGCCAGCAGTTTAGGGGAGGGGCTAGCGGGGGCCCGGCAGTACTTC.

V is TRBV2 and J is TRBJ1-6; 10 bases are a match to TRBD1. Trimming at V came to 6 bases and at J to 10 bases, leaving 3 bases not matched to a gene. This CDR3 comprises 13 residues. Germline CDR1 is SNHLY and CDR2 is FYNNEI. The CDR3 DNA follows: TGTGCCAGCAGGGGACAGGGGCAATCACCCCTCCACTTT. Translation gives CASRGQGQSPLHF.

CDR3 amino acids: CASSLYPIGQGSSPLHF. CDR3 bases: TGTGCCAGCAGTTTATACCCAATAGGACAGGGAAGTTCACCCCTCCACTTT. The rearrangement uses TRBV28 and TRBJ1-6; 8 nucleotides match TRBD1. The CDR3 totals 17 residues. Trimming took 1 base from V and 9 from J; bases not matched to a gene: 11. The V gene's germline CDR1 is MDHEN and CDR2 SYDVKM.

The chain combines TRBV25-1 with TRBJ2-1; D might be TRBD1 (6 bases). V was trimmed by 3 bases and J by 1 base, leaving 10 bases between them. The CDR3 consists of 15 residues. The germline V gene encodes CDR1 MGHDK and CDR2 SYGVNS. DNA for the CDR3: TGTGCCAGCAGTGACCCAGGGGTTTCCTACAATGAGCAGTTCTTC. Residues: CASSDPGVSYNEQFF.

This clone was seen only once. V and J are TRBV19 and TRBJ2-2, with 9 bases matching TRBD1. This CDR3 is built from 16 residues. V dropped 7 bases and J dropped 8; count of bases not matched to a gene: 14. Germline CDR1 reads LNHDA; CDR2 reads SQIVND (reference sequence). The CDR3 nucleotides are TGTGCCAGTACCAGATCGGGGACAGGGATTCGTGGGGAGCTGTTTTTT. Translated: CASTRSGTGIRGELFF.

This sequence joins TRBV28 and TRBJ2-3; 13 nucleotides align to TRBD2. The germline V gene has CDR1 MDHEN and CDR2 SYDVKM. The CDR3 runs to 17 residues. Trimming at V came to 6 bases and at J to 4 bases, leaving 10 bases not matched to a gene. This chain's CDR3 is CASSRDPGLAGSDTQYF. In nucleotides, the CDR3 is TGTGCCAGCAGCCGTGACCCGGGACTAGCGGGGTCAGATACGCAGTATTTT. Full variable domain (remainder filled in from reference TRBV28 and TRBJ2-3): DVKVTQSSRYLVKRTGEKVFLECVQDMDHENMFWYRQDPGLGLRLIYFSYDVKMKEKGDIPEGYSVSREKKERFSLILESASTNQTSMYLCASSRDPGLAGSDTQYFGPGTRLTVL.

The V gene is TRBV6-1, the J gene TRBJ2-3; 9 nucleotides match TRBD2. Trimming at V came to 4 bases and at J to 0 bases, leaving 11 bases not matched to a gene. CDR1 is MNHNS, CDR2 SASEGT, per germline. This CDR3 comprises 18 residues. The CDR3 protein is CASSARGSGGLSTDTQYF. The CDR3 DNA reads as TGTGCCAGCAGTGCCAGAGGTAGCGGGGGACTTAGCACAGATACGCAGTATTTT.

V usage is TRBV7-9 and J usage is TRBJ1-6; D gene unclear. There are 14 residues in the CDR3. The V and J ends lost 1 base and 9 bases respectively, with 10 bases between them. CDR1 is SEHNR, CDR2 FQNEAQ, per germline (reference sequence). Here the CDR3 DNA reads TGTGCCAGCAGCTTAGTGGGCTCTCCTTCACCCCTCCACTTT. It codes for CASSLVGSPSPLHF.

The chain joins TRBV11-2 to TRBJ2-4; 7 bases fit TRBD1. The CDR3 loop spans 14 amino acids. V gave up 3 bases and J gave up 5 bases; unmatched junction bases: 4. Germline lookup yields CDR1 SGHAT and CDR2 FQNNGV. The CDR3 DNA follows: TGTGCCAGCAGCTTTACAGGGGAAGAAAACATTCAGTACTTC. The encoded protein is CASSFTGEENIQYF.

This rearrangement joins TRBV7-6 to TRBJ2-1; 10 bases match TRBD2. V shed 5 bases and J 1 base; nucleotides not matched to a gene: 5. The CDR3 is 16 residues long. Germline CDR1 and CDR2: SGHVS and FNYEAQ. The CDR3 loop reads CASSPSAGGSYNEQFF. The CDR3 DNA reads as TGTGCCAGCAGCCCATCAGCGGGGGGGTCCTACAATGAGCAGTTCTTC.

This chain uses TRBV28 with TRBJ1-4; 7 nucleotides line up with TRBD1. J was trimmed by 3 bases and V by 4 bases; bases with no gene match: 17. CDR1 is MDHEN and CDR2 is SYDVKM in the germline V gene. The CDR3 length is 19 residues. The CDR3 sequence is CASSSYLRDSGAPNEKLFF. The CDR3 DNA reads as TGTGCCAGCAGTTCCTACCTCCGGGACAGTGGTGCCCCTAATGAAAAACTGTTTTTT. The full variable domain, in which reference TRBV28 and TRBJ1-4 provide the parts outside the CDR3, is DVKVTQSSRYLVKRTGEKVFLECVQDMDHENMFWYRQDPGLGLRLIYFSYDVKMKEKGDIPEGYSVSREKKERFSLILESASTNQTSMYLCASSSYLRDSGAPNEKLFFGSGTQLSVL.